This T cell receptor beta chain was obtained from a study of glioma-infiltrating T cells. The iRepertoire nested amplicon-rescue multiplex PCR amplified TCR alpha and beta CDR3s from RNA. TCRdb ran MiXCR on the multiplex PCR reads and lists one entry per CDR3 protein. The sample shows around 99,000 distinct CDR3 sequences, 20% to 30% of them seen only once. Only one count was recorded for this clonotype. The V gene's germline CDR1 is LGHDT and CDR2 YNNKEL (reference sequence). Trimming took off 4 bases at V and 10 bases at J, with 17 bases between the two ends. CDR3 length equals 14 residues. This TCR came from a human donor with low-grade glioma or glioblastoma, undergoing nonglioma brain surgery, or in good health (not recorded which). This sequence joins TRBV3-1 and TRBJ2-1; D tentatively fits TRBD1 or TRBD2 (5 bases each). Material: glioma tissue, nonneoplastic brain tissue, or PBMCs (not recorded which). The CDR3 DNA sequence: TGTGCCAGCAGCCTAACTGACCGGGGCTACGAGCAGTTCTTC. Translating it yields CASSLTDRGYEQFF.